These 17 T cell receptor beta chains originate from one sample sequenced in a study of T cell clonotyping in hematopoietic cell transplantation. Sequencing used immunoSEQ multiplex PCR; TCRdb keeps in-frame clones, though not all of them. This table has under 45,000 clones, about 90% appearing once. Sequencing was performed on peripheral blood mononuclear cells. These receptors were obtained from a woman aged 40 to 50 in good health. Some clones in this sample may be carry-over from other donors' samples.

The chain is built from TRBV5-1 and TRBJ2-3; the D is unclear. The CDR3 is 14 amino acids. V was trimmed by 2 bases and J by 2 bases, leaving 9 bases between them. Germline CDR1 is SGHRS and CDR2 is YFSETQ. For the CDR3, the DNA is TGCGCCAGCAGCTTTTCAGTTACCACAGATACGCAGTATTTT. It specifies CASSFSVTTDTQYF. Looking up the rest from reference TRBV5-1 and TRBJ2-3 gives the full variable domain: KAGVTQTPRYLIKTRGQQVTLSCSPISGHRSVSWYQQTPGQGLQFLFEYFSETQRNKGNFPGRFSGRQFSNSRSEMNVSTLELGDSALYLCASSFSVTTDTQYFGPGTRLTVL.

The V call is TRBV11-2, the J call TRBJ2-7; no firm D call. V was pared by 5 bases and J by 5 bases, with 10 bases between. Germline CDR1 reads SGHAT; CDR2 reads FQNNGV. The CDR3 length is 12 residues. This CDR3 reads CASSTFQDEQYF. CDR3 DNA sequence: TGTGCCAGCAGCACGTTCCAGGACGAGCAGTACTTC.

The CDR3 protein is CASSQAVDGVSPTTNEKLFF. The CDR3 nucleotides read TGTGCCAGCAGCCAGGCAGTGGATGGCGTTAGCCCTACGACTAATGAAAAACTGTTTTTT. The rearrangement links TRBV4-2 to TRBJ1-4; D unresolved. This CDR3 comprises 20 residues. With 3 bases removed from V and 2 bases from J, the gap between germline ends came to 25 bases. CDR1 and CDR2 (germline): LGHNA, YNFKEQ.

This chain joins TRBV11-3 and TRBJ2-7; D not resolved. Germline CDR1 SGHNT, CDR2 YENEEA. Between the trimmed V and J ends, which lost 5 bases and 3 bases, there was a span of 11 bases. The CDR3 covers 13 residues. In DNA, the CDR3 is TGTGCCAGCAGCCGTGGCCAAAGCTACGAGCAGTACTTC. Translated: CASSRGQSYEQYF.

This clone was observed a single time. This chain uses TRBV10-3 with TRBJ1-1, with 9 nucleotides matching TRBD1. The germline V gene has CDR1 ENHRY and CDR2 SYGVKD. The ends lost 3 bases at V and 4 bases at J; junction bases unmatched: 3. This CDR3 comprises 14 residues. This CDR3 reads CAISELTGGTEAFF. The CDR3 region has the DNA TGTGCCATCAGTGAACTGACAGGGGGCACTGAAGCTTTCTTT.

The V and J genes are TRBV2 and TRBJ1-2; D remains unclear. CDR1 and CDR2 from the germline V gene are SNHLY and FYNNEI. The CDR3 covers 14 residues. V was pared by 6 bases and J by 4 bases, with 15 bases between. The CDR3 is CASRAGGRIYGYTF. CDR3 nucleotide sequence: TGTGCCAGCAGAGCTGGCGGGAGAATCTATGGCTACACCTTC.

V is TRBV2 and J is TRBJ1-2; D gene unclear. Germline V gene data show CDR1 as SNHLY and CDR2 as FYNNEI. The CDR3 sequence is 12 residues long. Trimming took 2 bases from V and 4 from J, leaving 5 bases between them. The CDR3 protein is CASSESLYGYTF. CDR3 coding DNA: TGTGCCAGCAGTGAAAGTCTCTATGGCTACACCTTC.

The chain recombines TRBV6-1 with TRBJ1-2, with D possibly matching TRBD1 (5 bases). Germline V gene data show CDR1 as MNHNS and CDR2 as SASEGT. CDR3 length: 14 amino acids. The ends were cut back, 6 bases at V and 4 bases at J, with 15 bases in the middle. The CDR3 is CASRTDTGRYGYTF. DNA of the CDR3: TGTGCCAGCAGGACCGATACAGGACGCTATGGCTACACCTTC.

V and J are TRBV15 and TRBJ1-1; D remains ambiguous. From germline, CDR1 is LNHNV and CDR2 YYDKDF (reference sequence). V was pared by 4 bases and J by 3 bases, with 15 bases between. There are 15 residues in the CDR3. The chain's CDR3 is CATSIRTLRHTEAFF. The CDR3 DNA sequence: TGTGCCACCAGCATAAGGACTCTCCGGCACACTGAAGCTTTCTTT.

The table lists this clone with a count of one. The chain uses TRBV9 and TRBJ2-7; 7 nucleotides match TRBD2. The CDR3 consists of 15 residues. Losses at the gene ends were 7 bases for V and 3 bases for J; bases not matched to a gene: 13. Germline assignment: CDR1 SGDLS and CDR2 YYNGEE. The DNA of the CDR3 is TGTGCCAGCGGACGCGGCGGGAGAGCCTTCTACGAGCAGTACTTC. It codes for CASGRGGRAFYEQYF. The variable domain in full, completed from reference TRBV9 and TRBJ2-7, reads DSGVTQTPKHLITATGQRVTLRCSPRSGDLSVYWYQQSLDQGLQFLIQYYNGEERAKGNILERFSAQQFPDLHSELNLSSLELGDSALYFCASGRGGRAFYEQYFGPGTRLTVT.

This clone came up once. The chain links TRBV29-1 to TRBJ2-1; D might be TRBD1 or TRBD2, each matching 5 bases. The CDR3 sequence is 14 residues long. V was clipped by 2 bases and J by 5 bases, with 13 bases between them. Germline V CDR1 and CDR2: SQVTM, ANQGSEA. The CDR3 protein is CSVETGRPHNEQFF. The DNA of the CDR3 is TGCAGCGTTGAAACGGGGCGCCCCCACAATGAGCAGTTCTTC.

The rearrangement links TRBV9 to TRBJ2-3; 12 nucleotides align to TRBD1. The germline V gene has CDR1 SGDLS and CDR2 YYNGEE. There are 16 residues in the CDR3. The ends lost 0 bases at V and 10 bases at J; junction bases unmatched: 9. The CDR3 protein is CASSVAGGQGARPQYF. The DNA for the CDR3 is TGTGCCAGCAGCGTAGCTGGGGGACAGGGGGCCCGGCCGCAGTATTTT.

The chain has TRBV5-4 and TRBJ1-4; no definite D call. The CDR3 contains 15 residues. Between the trimmed V and J ends, which lost 1 base and 8 bases, there was a span of 15 bases. Germline V lookup: CDR1 SGHNT, CDR2 YYREEE (reference sequence). CDR3 sequence: CASSLMDPEPEKLFF. The DNA of the CDR3 is TGTGCCAGCAGCTTGATGGATCCTGAGCCAGAAAAACTGTTTTTT.

The chain has TRBV19 and TRBJ2-7; 7 bases are shared with TRBD2. V lost 3 bases to trimming and J lost 4 bases; unmatched junction nucleotides: 6. The CDR3 spans 14 residues. CDR1 and CDR2 (germline): LNHDA, SQIVND (reference sequence). CDR3 residues: CASSIRGEGYEQYF. The CDR3 DNA reads as TGTGCCAGTAGTATTCGGGGGGAAGGGTACGAGCAGTACTTC. Looking up the rest from reference TRBV19 and TRBJ2-7 gives the full variable domain: DGGITQSPKYLFRKEGQNVTLSCEQNLNHDAMYWYRQDPGQGLRLIYYSQIVNDFQKGDIAEGYSVSREKKESFPLTVTSAQKNPTAFYLCASSIRGEGYEQYFGPGTRLTVT.

The chain uses TRBV14 and TRBJ1-1; 7 positions agree with TRBD1. The J segment lost 8 bases and the V segment lost 8 bases, leaving 5 bases of the junction unmatched. CDR3 length equals 11 residues. The germline CDR1 and CDR2 sequences are SGHDN and FVKESK. Here the CDR3 reads CASHRQGEAFF. The CDR3, as DNA: TGTGCCAGCCACCGACAGGGAGAAGCTTTCTTT.

The chain uses TRBV30 and TRBJ2-7; D is undetermined. Germline assignment: CDR1 GTSNPN and CDR2 SVGIG (reference sequence). V lost 3 bases, J lost 2 bases, and 20 bases lay in between. CDR3 size: 16 residues. CDR3 amino acids: CAWRTSDRRRPYEQYF. The CDR3 nucleotides are TGTGCCTGGAGGACCAGCGACCGCAGGAGACCCTACGAGCAGTACTTC. The full variable domain, its missing parts supplied by reference TRBV30 and TRBJ2-7, is SQTIHQWPATLVQPVGSPLSLECTVEGTSNPNLYWYRQAAGRGLQLLFYSVGIGQISSEVPQNLSASRPQDRQFILSSKKLLLSDSGFYLCAWRTSDRRRPYEQYFGPGTRLTVT.

The chain combines TRBV5-8 with TRBJ2-3; the D gene is possibly TRBD2 (7 bases). The germline gives CDR1 SGHTS, CDR2 YDEGEE. The length of the CDR3 is 19 residues. V was clipped by 1 base and J by 3 bases, with 24 bases between them. Here the CDR3 reads CASSLRTFRGAIGTDTQYF. CDR3 nucleotides: TGTGCCAGCAGCTTGCGGACGTTTCGGGGGGCAATTGGTACAGATACGCAGTATTTT.